This section outlines one T cell receptor beta chain sequence together with its context. Its antigen is as yet unknown. The entry originates in a study of cytomegalovirus exposure and HLA in healthy donors. Notes on the study in general: It was fewer than 200 TCR beta chains that were listed as cytomegalovirus-associated.

V lost 1 base, J lost 6 bases, and 6 bases lay in between. Germline CDR1 and CDR2: MDHEN and SYDVKM. The CDR3 sequence is 13 residues long. Assay: immunoSEQ multiplex PCR; the TCRdb copy retains only in-frame clones and omits some. The sample yields 110,000 or so clones, approximately 94% seen once. The chain combines TRBV28 with TRBJ2-2; D is uncertain. The receptor was isolated from a woman aged 18-29 years in good health and CMV-seronegative. Material for sequencing was PBMCs. CDR3 bases: TGTGCCAGCAGTTTATCATCCCCCGGGGAGCTGTTTTTT. It specifies CASSLSSPGELFF.